The 27 T cell receptor beta chains below were found in one sample sequenced in a study of beta chain features in type 1 diabetes (dated by TCRdb to 2017 to 2018). These receptors' targets are unknown. Library preparation employed the immunoSEQ multiplex PCR assay. The entire isolated RNA was reverse transcribed using the High Capacity cDNA Reverse Transcription Kit, and thus expressed TCRB transcripts were sequenced. Not all clones reach the TCRdb copy of this immuneACCESS table, which keeps in-frame sequences only. Checked studies attribute under half of the gap to unresolved V genes and leave the rest unexplained. The sample table lists hundreds of thousands of clones, around 15% of them with a count of one. Less than 0.04% of the sample lies in the top ten. Overall results and qualifications from the work: In all four CD4+ subsets, TCRB CDR3 length was moderately but significantly shorter in type 1 diabetes patients.

The specimen sequenced was naive CD4+ T cells from blood. The cell subset or site label, as the study defines it: true naive CD4+ T cells. The receptors were sampled from a man aged 18-30 years with type 1 diabetes.

The chain carries TRBV7-2 and TRBJ2-1; D remains ambiguous. In germline, CDR1 is SGHTA, CDR2 FQGNSA. This CDR3 has 13 residues. V lost 4 bases and J 3 bases, leaving 7 bases between the germline ends. The DNA for the CDR3 is TGTGCCAGCAGCTCGTCGGTCTACAATGAGCAGTTCTTC. This sequence encodes CASSSSVYNEQFF. The full variable domain, its missing parts supplied by reference TRBV7-2 and TRBJ2-1, is GAGVSQSPSNKVTEKGKDVELRCDPISGHTALYWYRQSLGQGLEFLIYFQGNSAPDKSGLPSDRFSAERTGGSVSTLTIQRTQQEDSAVYLCASSSSVYNEQFFGPGTRLTVL.

Concerning this clone itself: One end of the junction does not line up with germline, which may come from a read error. The chain couples TRBV4-2 to TRBJ1-3, with unresolved D. CDR3 length: 14 residues. Germline V gene data show CDR1 as LGHNA and CDR2 as YNFKEQ. CDR3 nucleotides: TGTGCCAGCAGCCAAGAAGGCCCGGGAAGCACCATATATTTT. Protein: CASSQEGPGSTIYF.

This chain links TRBV9 with TRBJ2-1; 7 bases match TRBD1. Germline lookup yields CDR1 SGDLS and CDR2 YYNGEE. The ends lost 2 bases at V and 5 bases at J; junction bases unmatched: 4. CDR3 length equals 14 residues. CDR3 nucleotides: TGTGCCAGCAGCGTCGGGACAGTTAACAATGAGCAGTTCTTC. Encoded protein: CASSVGTVNNEQFF.

Notes on this clone: The sample has other DNA sequences that encode this CDR3 too. This chain uses TRBV7-2 with TRBJ1-4, with D tentatively TRBD1 (6 bases). Between the trimmed V and J ends, which lost 1 base and 5 bases, there was a span of 8 bases. Germline-derived CDR1 and CDR2 are SGHTA and FQGNSA. CDR3 length equals 14 residues. CDR3 residues: CASSLDRVNEKLFF. The CDR3 DNA sequence: TGTGCCAGCAGCTTAGACAGGGTAAATGAAAAACTGTTTTTT.

This clone was detected only a few times. The CDR3 loop is CASSAALSGATDTQYF. The CDR3 bases are TGTGCCAGCAGCGCCGCCCTTAGCGGGGCCACAGATACGCAGTATTTT. The chain is built from TRBV7-9 and TRBJ2-3; TRBD2 matches 8 bases. V lost 5 bases and J lost 2; bases outside the gene matches: 9. This CDR3 has 16 amino acids. Germline CDR1 is SEHNR and CDR2 is FQNEAQ (reference sequence).

This clone turned up a few times. The rearrangement uses TRBV7-9 and TRBJ2-2; the D gene is possibly TRBD1 (6 bases). CDR3 length: 15 residues. Trimming shortened V by 2 bases and J by 2 bases, and 9 bases separated the two germline ends. Germline values: CDR1 SEHNR, CDR2 FQNEAQ (reference sequence). CDR3 sequence: CASSLRQVNTGELFF. CDR3 in DNA: TGTGCCAGCAGCTTAAGACAGGTCAACACCGGGGAGCTGTTTTTT. The full variable domain, rest sourced from reference TRBV7-9 and TRBJ2-2, is DTGVSQNPRHKITKRGQNVTFRCDPISEHNRLYWYRQTLGQGPEFLTYFQNEAQLEKSRLLSDRFSAERPKGSFSTLEIQRTEQGDSAMYLCASSLRQVNTGELFFGEGSRLTVL.

V usage is TRBV7-3 and J usage is TRBJ2-2; no clear D. This CDR3 region has 16 residues. Germline lookup yields CDR1 SGHTA and CDR2 FQGTGA. Trimming removed 8 bases from V and 6 bases from J, with 22 bases in between. For the CDR3, the DNA is TGTGCCAGCGCCTCGTGGACCTCCTATTCGTCCGGGGAGCTGTTTTTT. As protein: CASASWTSYSSGELFF.

This clone has a single count. The chain uses TRBV2 and TRBJ1-6; D is possibly TRBD1 (5 bases). Germline loops: CDR1 SNHLY, CDR2 FYNNEI. The CDR3 sequence is 15 residues long. With 7 bases removed from V and 6 bases from J, the gap between germline ends came to 16 bases. The CDR3: CASTGAVGGNSPLHF. In DNA, the CDR3 is TGTGCCAGCACCGGGGCGGTGGGTGGTAATTCACCCCTCCACTTT. The entire variable domain, with the rest obtained from reference TRBV2 and TRBJ1-6, is as follows: EPEVTQTPSHQVTQMGQEVILRCVPISNHLYFYWYRQILGQKVEFLVSFYNNEISEKSEIFDDQFSVERPDGSNFTLKIRSTKLEDSAMYFCASTGAVGGNSPLHFGNGTRLTVT.

J is TRBJ1-1 and V is TRBV29-1, with D unclear. Germline V gene lookup returns CDR1 SQVTM and CDR2 ANQGSEA. The CDR3 loop spans 13 amino acids. V was clipped by 0 bases and J by 7 bases, with 12 bases between them. DNA of the CDR3: TGCAGCGTTGAAGATCTTTGGCATTATGAAGCTTTCTTT. Amino acids: CSVEDLWHYEAFF.

Comment on this clone: Other DNA sequences in this sample translate to the same CDR3. The CDR3 loop reads CASSPSTDTQYF. In DNA form, the CDR3 reads TGTGCCAGCAGCCCTAGCACAGATACGCAGTATTTT. The chain carries TRBV6-1 and TRBJ2-3; no clear D gene. This CDR3 comprises 12 residues. The V end was cut by 6 bases, the J end by 0 bases, with 4 bases between. Germline lookup yields CDR1 MNHNS and CDR2 SASEGT.

This clone has just a few counts. J is TRBJ1-2 and V is TRBV6-5; a weak D match, TRBD1 (5 bases). Germline V lookup: CDR1 MNHEY, CDR2 SVGAGI. The CDR3 totals 13 residues. V was shortened by 6 bases and J by 4 bases, with 12 bases between the two germline ends. CDR3 amino acids: CASRRDRFYGYTF. The CDR3 DNA is TGTGCCAGCAGGCGAGACAGATTCTATGGCTACACCTTC.

This clone was found a few times. The chain employs TRBV7-6 and TRBJ2-3; a possible D gene is TRBD2 (5 bases). The CDR3 is made up of 14 amino acids. CDR1 is SGHVS, CDR2 FNYEAQ, per germline. Trimming cost V 5 bases and J 3 bases, with 12 bases left between them. CDR3 sequence (DNA): TGTGCCAGCAGCCTCGGACTGGGGACAGATACGCAGTATTTT. It is translated as CASSLGLGTDTQYF.

This clone was seen more than once but under ten times. The CDR3 sequence: CASKIAGGPVETQYF. The CDR3 region has the DNA TGTGCCAGCAAAATAGCGGGGGGGCCGGTAGAGACCCAGTACTTC. This chain connects TRBV7-6 to TRBJ2-5, with 11 bases fitting TRBD2. CDR1 and CDR2 from the germline V gene are SGHVS and FNYEAQ. The V and J ends lost 7 bases and 4 bases, in that order; junction bases with no gene match: 8. The CDR3 covers 15 residues.

This clone was seen a few times. V usage is TRBV23-1 and J usage is TRBJ2-2, with no clear D. TRBV23-1 is treated as an ORF (open reading frame) with a function not yet certain. The CDR3 has 11 amino acids. V gave up 8 bases and J gave up 6 bases, with 7 bases separating them. CDR3 DNA: TGCGCCAGCCGATGGGCCGGGGAGCTGTTTTTT. It yields the protein CASRWAGELFF.

The rearrangement uses TRBV7-2 and TRBJ1-2; 8 bases map to TRBD1. V dropped 4 bases and J dropped 4; count of bases not matched to a gene: 2. Germline CDR1 and CDR2: SGHTA and FQGNSA. This CDR3 has 13 residues. CDR3 bases: TGTGCCAGCAGCTGGACAGGGCTCTATGGCTACACCTTC. It yields the protein CASSWTGLYGYTF.

The chain has TRBV25-1 and TRBJ2-2; 8 bases are a match to TRBD2. CDR3 length equals 16 residues. The V and J ends lost 10 bases and 0 bases, in that order; junction bases with no gene match: 10. Germline loops: CDR1 MGHDK, CDR2 SYGVNS. CDR3 sequence reads: CATSSTAGANTGELFF. CDR3 coding DNA: TGTGCCACCTCATCCACAGCGGGGGCGAACACCGGGGAGCTGTTTTTT.

This clone turned up a few times. The chain carries TRBV5-1 and TRBJ2-5; D is possibly TRBD2 (5 bases). Germline V gene sequence: CDR1 SGHRS, CDR2 YFSETQ. Trimming took 0 bases from V and 5 from J, leaving 11 bases between them. This CDR3 has 14 amino acids. Here the CDR3 DNA reads TGCGCCAGCAGCTTGGGAACTCCGGGGGAGACCCAGTACTTC. It is translated as CASSLGTPGETQYF. The full variable domain, completed using reference TRBV5-1 and TRBJ2-5, is KAGVTQTPRYLIKTRGQQVTLSCSPISGHRSVSWYQQTPGQGLQFLFEYFSETQRNKGNFPGRFSGRQFSNSRSEMNVSTLELGDSALYLCASSLGTPGETQYFGPGTRLLVL.

This clone has more than one count but fewer than ten. The rearrangement links TRBV2 to TRBJ2-7, with D possibly being TRBD1 (5 bases). V lost 7 bases and J lost 3, with 16 bases in between. Germline CDR1 reads SNHLY; CDR2 reads FYNNEI. This CDR3 has 14 amino acids. The CDR3, as DNA: TGTGCCAGCAAAACAGACAGCTTTTACTACGAGCAGTACTTC. It codes for CASKTDSFYYEQYF.

The sample holds a few counts of this clone. The chain employs TRBV4-1 and TRBJ2-4; D is uncertain. Germline V gene sequence: CDR1 MGHRA, CDR2 YSYEKL. The V end lost 1 base, the J end lost 0 bases, and 10 bases lay between the germline ends. This CDR3 has 16 amino acids. The CDR3 DNA is TGCGCCAGCAGCCAAGTTACCCCACTAGCCAAAAACATTCAGTACTTC. This gives the protein CASSQVTPLAKNIQYF.

The CDR3 region has the DNA TGTGCCAGCGGGACCCCAGGGATTGATAATCAGCCCCAGCATTTT. Amino acid sequence: CASGTPGIDNQPQHF. The chain employs TRBV6-1 and TRBJ1-5; D may be TRBD1 (5 bases). Germline V gene sequence: CDR1 MNHNS, CDR2 SASEGT. Trimming took 8 bases from V and 4 from J, leaving 18 bases between them. This CDR3 contains 15 residues.

This clone has more than one count but fewer than ten. The rearrangement links TRBV25-1 to TRBJ2-3; perhaps TRBD2 as D (7 bases). The germline CDR1 and CDR2 sequences are MGHDK and SYGVNS. The CDR3 contains 13 residues. The V end lost 5 bases, the J end lost 6 bases, and 12 bases lay between the germline ends. CDR3 region: CASSRGARDTQYF. The CDR3 DNA reads as TGTGCCAGCAGTCGGGGGGCGCGGGATACGCAGTATTTT. Together with reference TRBV25-1 and TRBJ2-3, the CDR3 gives the full variable domain: EADIYQTPRYLVIGTGKKITLECSQTMGHDKMYWYQQDPGMELHLIHYSYGVNSTEKGDLSSESTVSRIRTEHFPLTLESARPSHTSQYLCASSRGARDTQYFGPGTRLTVL.

Only a few counts were recorded for this clone. V gene TRBV14 combines with J gene TRBJ2-5, with 10 bases that match TRBD1. The CDR3 is 14 amino acids. Germline V CDR1 and CDR2: SGHDN, FVKESK. V shed 2 bases, J shed 4 bases, and the junction held 1 base outside the gene matches. Here the CDR3 reads CASSQRTGGETQYF. In DNA form, the CDR3 reads TGTGCCAGCAGCCAAAGGACAGGGGGAGAGACCCAGTACTTC.

This chain joins TRBV6-6 and TRBJ1-4; 7 bases line up with TRBD1. With 4 bases clipped from V and 3 bases from J, the junction kept 5 bases outside the gene matches. This CDR3 is built from 15 residues. Germline-derived CDR1 and CDR2 are MNHNY and SVGAGI (reference sequence). The CDR3 DNA reads as TGTGCCAGCAGTTCAGACAGGGATGCTAATGAAAAACTGTTTTTT. Translation: CASSSDRDANEKLFF.

The chain is built from TRBV10-3 and TRBJ2-5; D is possibly TRBD2 (5 bases). This CDR3 has 13 amino acids. V was trimmed by 10 bases and J by 4 bases, leaving 16 bases between them. CDR1 is ENHRY, CDR2 SYGVKD, per germline. This CDR3 reads CASILKSGETQYF. The CDR3 DNA is TGTGCCAGCATCCTCAAAAGCGGAGAGACCCAGTACTTC.

In its sample, this clone was seen a few times. The chain recombines TRBV5-1 with TRBJ1-5; D uncertain. Between the trimmed V and J ends, which lost 3 bases and 5 bases, there was a span of 9 bases. CDR1 is SGHRS and CDR2 is YFSETQ in the germline V gene. The CDR3 runs 13 residues. The CDR3 sequence: CASSSFADQPQHF. The CDR3 bases are TGCGCCAGCAGCTCCTTCGCGGATCAGCCCCAGCATTTT.

V is TRBV7-2 and J is TRBJ2-3, with unresolved D. Trimming stripped 2 bases from V and 1 base from J, with 7 bases between. The CDR3 spans 14 residues. Germline V lookup: CDR1 SGHTA, CDR2 FQGNSA. The CDR3 bases are TGTGCCAGCAGCTTAAACGGGCGCACAGATACGCAGTATTTT. Amino acids: CASSLNGRTDTQYF.

V usage is TRBV6-1 and J usage is TRBJ1-2; 7 bases match TRBD1. CDR3 length: 16 amino acids. Germline V gene lookup returns CDR1 MNHNS and CDR2 SASEGT. Trimming took 3 bases from V and 3 from J; bases not matched to a gene: 10. DNA of the CDR3: TGTGCCAGCAGTGATTTTGGACAGGCGCGTGACTATGGCTACACCTTC. This gives the protein CASSDFGQARDYGYTF.